This T cell receptor beta chain was sequenced during a study of T cell responses to AZD1222 COVID-19 vaccine. Study details: Second-dose intervals of approximately 4 or approximately 12 weeks were pooled. Findings and limits, study-wide: The repertoires were collected only after the peak T cell response. Breadth and depth of Spike-specific TCRs rose after two AZD1222 doses.

This clone was seen a single time. Its specificity is unknown. Repertoires were generated with immunoSEQ multiplex PCR, while TCRdb's copy carries only in-frame clones and drops some. Found here are 70,000 or so clones, around nine tenths of them singletons; the top ten hold less than 25%. This CDR3 has 14 amino acids. Germline V gene sequence: CDR1 MDHEN, CDR2 SYDVKM. Trimming pared 1 base from V and 2 bases from J, leaving 7 bases between. The material sequenced was peripheral blood, taken on day 0 of AZD1222 vaccination. This clonotype was obtained from an adult in good health. The rearrangement links TRBV28 to TRBJ2-3; D is ambiguous. CDR3 bases: TGTGCCAGCAGTTTATCCCGTCCCACAGATACGCAGTATTTT. As protein: CASSLSRPTDTQYF.